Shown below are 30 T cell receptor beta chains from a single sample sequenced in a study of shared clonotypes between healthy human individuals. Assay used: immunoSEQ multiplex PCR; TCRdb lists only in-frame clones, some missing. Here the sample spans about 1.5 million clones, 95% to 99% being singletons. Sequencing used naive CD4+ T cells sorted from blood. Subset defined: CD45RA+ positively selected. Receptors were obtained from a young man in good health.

CDR3 loop: CASSLAGRRGGRFTDTQYF. In DNA form, the CDR3 reads TGTGCCAGCAGCTTGGCGGGGCGTCGGGGCGGGAGGTTCACAGATACGCAGTATTTT. The chain recombines TRBV11-2 with TRBJ2-3; 8 bases map to TRBD2. The ends lost 3 bases at V and 2 bases at J; junction bases unmatched: 16. Germline-derived CDR1 and CDR2 are SGHAT and FQNNGV. The CDR3 has 19 residues.

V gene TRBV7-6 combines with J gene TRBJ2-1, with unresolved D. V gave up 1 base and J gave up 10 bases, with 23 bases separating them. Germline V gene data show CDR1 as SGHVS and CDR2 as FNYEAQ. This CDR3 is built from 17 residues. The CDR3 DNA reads TGTGCCAGCAGCTTAGTAAAGAACGGAGCGATGCGCAACGAGCAGTTCTTC. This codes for CASSLVKNGAMRNEQFF. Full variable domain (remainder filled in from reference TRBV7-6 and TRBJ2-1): GAGVSQSPRYKVTKRGQDVALRCDPISGHVSLYWYRQALGQGPEFLTYFNYEAQQDKSGLPNDRFSAERPEGSISTLTIQRTEQRDSAMYRCASSLVKNGAMRNEQFFGPGTRLTVL.

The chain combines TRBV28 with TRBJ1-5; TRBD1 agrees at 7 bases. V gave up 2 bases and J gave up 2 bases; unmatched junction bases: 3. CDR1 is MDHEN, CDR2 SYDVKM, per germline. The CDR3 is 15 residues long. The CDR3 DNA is TGTGCCAGCAGTTTACTAGGGACAGGCAATCAGCCCCAGCATTTT. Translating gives CASSLLGTGNQPQHF. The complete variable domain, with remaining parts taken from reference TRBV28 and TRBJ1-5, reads DVKVTQSSRYLVKRTGEKVFLECVQDMDHENMFWYRQDPGLGLRLIYFSYDVKMKEKGDIPEGYSVSREKKERFSLILESASTNQTSMYLCASSLLGTGNQPQHFGDGTRLSIL.

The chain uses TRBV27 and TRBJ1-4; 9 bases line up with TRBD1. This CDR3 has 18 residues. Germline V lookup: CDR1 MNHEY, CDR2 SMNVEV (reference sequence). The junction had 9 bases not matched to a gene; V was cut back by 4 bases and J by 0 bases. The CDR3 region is CASSSRRTGDATNEKLFF. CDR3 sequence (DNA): TGTGCCAGCAGTTCACGACGGACAGGGGACGCAACTAATGAAAAACTGTTTTTT.

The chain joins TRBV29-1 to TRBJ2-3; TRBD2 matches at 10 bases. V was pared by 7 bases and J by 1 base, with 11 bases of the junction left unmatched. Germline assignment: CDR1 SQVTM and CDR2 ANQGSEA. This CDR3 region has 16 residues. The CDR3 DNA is TGCAGCGCCTGGACTAGCGGAGGAGGGGGCACAGATACGCAGTATTTT. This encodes CSAWTSGGGGTDTQYF.

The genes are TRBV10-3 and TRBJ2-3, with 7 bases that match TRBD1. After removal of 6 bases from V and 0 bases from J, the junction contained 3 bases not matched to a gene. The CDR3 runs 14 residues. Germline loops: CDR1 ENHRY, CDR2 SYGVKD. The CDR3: CAIRRQGSTDTQYF. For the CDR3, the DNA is TGTGCCATCAGAAGACAGGGAAGCACAGATACGCAGTATTTT.

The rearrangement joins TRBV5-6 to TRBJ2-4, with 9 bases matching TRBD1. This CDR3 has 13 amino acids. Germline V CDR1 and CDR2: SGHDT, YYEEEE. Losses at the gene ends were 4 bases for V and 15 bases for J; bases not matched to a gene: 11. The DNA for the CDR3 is TGTGCCAGCAGCGACACCGGGACAGGGCGTCTGTACTTC. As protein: CASSDTGTGRLYF.

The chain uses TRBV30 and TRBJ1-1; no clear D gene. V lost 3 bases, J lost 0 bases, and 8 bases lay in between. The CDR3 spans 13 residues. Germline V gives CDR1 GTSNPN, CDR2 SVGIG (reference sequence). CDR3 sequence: CAWRLLMNTEAFF. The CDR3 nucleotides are TGTGCCTGGAGGTTACTTATGAACACTGAAGCTTTCTTT. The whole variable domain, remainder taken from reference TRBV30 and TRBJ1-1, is SQTIHQWPATLVQPVGSPLSLECTVEGTSNPNLYWYRQAAGRGLQLLFYSVGIGQISSEVPQNLSASRPQDRQFILSSKKLLLSDSGFYLCAWRLLMNTEAFFGQGTRLTVV.

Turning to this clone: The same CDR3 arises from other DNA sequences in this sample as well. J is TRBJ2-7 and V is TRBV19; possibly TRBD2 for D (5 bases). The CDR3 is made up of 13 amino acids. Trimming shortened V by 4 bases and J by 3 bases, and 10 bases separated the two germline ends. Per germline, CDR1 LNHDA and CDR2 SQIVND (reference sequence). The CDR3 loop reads CASSRGGSYEQYF. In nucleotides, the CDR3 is TGTGCCAGTAGTAGAGGTGGGAGCTACGAGCAGTACTTC.

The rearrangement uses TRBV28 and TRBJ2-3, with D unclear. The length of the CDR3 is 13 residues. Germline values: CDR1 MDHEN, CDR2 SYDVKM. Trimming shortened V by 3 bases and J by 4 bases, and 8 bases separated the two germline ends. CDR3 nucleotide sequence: TGTGCCAGCAGTTTCGGACCCGCAGATACGCAGTATTTT. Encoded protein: CASSFGPADTQYF. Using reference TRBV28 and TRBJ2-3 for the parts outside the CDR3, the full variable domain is DVKVTQSSRYLVKRTGEKVFLECVQDMDHENMFWYRQDPGLGLRLIYFSYDVKMKEKGDIPEGYSVSREKKERFSLILESASTNQTSMYLCASSFGPADTQYFGPGTRLTVL.

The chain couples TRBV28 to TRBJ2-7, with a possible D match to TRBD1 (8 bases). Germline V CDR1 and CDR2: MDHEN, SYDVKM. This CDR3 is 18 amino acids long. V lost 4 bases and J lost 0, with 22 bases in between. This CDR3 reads CASSSLRKNRGGSYEQYF. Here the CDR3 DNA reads TGTGCCAGCAGTTCACTCAGAAAAAACAGGGGGGGCTCCTACGAGCAGTACTTC.

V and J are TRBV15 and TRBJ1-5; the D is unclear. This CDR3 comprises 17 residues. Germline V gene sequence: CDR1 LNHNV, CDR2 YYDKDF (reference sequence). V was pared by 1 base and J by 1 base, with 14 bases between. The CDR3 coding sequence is TGTGCCACCAGCAGAGTAGGGTCGTGGGAAAGCAATCAGCCCCAGCATTTT. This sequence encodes CATSRVGSWESNQPQHF.

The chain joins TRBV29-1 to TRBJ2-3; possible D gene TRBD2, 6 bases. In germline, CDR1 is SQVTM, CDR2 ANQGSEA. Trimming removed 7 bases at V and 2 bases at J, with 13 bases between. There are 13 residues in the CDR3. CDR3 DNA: TGCAGCGCCCCAGCGGGCTACACAGATACGCAGTATTTT. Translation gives CSAPAGYTDTQYF.

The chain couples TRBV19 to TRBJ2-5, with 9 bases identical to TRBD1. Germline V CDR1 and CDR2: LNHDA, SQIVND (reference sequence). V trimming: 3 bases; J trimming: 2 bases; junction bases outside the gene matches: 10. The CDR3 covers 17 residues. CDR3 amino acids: CASSIGVTGGRQETQYF. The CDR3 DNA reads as TGTGCCAGTAGTATTGGGGTGACAGGGGGGCGGCAAGAGACCCAGTACTTC.

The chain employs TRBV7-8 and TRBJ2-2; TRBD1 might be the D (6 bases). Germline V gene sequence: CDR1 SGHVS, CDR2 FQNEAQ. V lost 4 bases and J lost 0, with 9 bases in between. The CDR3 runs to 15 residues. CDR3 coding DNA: TGTGCCAGCAGCTGGGACACTCCGAACACCGGGGAGCTGTTTTTT. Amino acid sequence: CASSWDTPNTGELFF.

This CDR3 is CASNGGNTEAFF. The CDR3 nucleotides read TGCGCCAGCAACGGAGGCAACACTGAAGCTTTCTTT. The chain combines TRBV5-1 with TRBJ1-1; unclear D gene. V was trimmed by 6 bases and J by 2 bases, leaving 8 bases between them. Germline values: CDR1 SGHRS, CDR2 YFSETQ. CDR3 size: 12 residues.

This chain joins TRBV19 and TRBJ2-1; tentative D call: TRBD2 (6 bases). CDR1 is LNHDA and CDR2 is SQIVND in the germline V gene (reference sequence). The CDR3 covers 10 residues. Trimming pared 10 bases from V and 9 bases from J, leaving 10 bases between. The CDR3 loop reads CATRGGEQFF. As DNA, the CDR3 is TGTGCCACAAGGGGAGGTGAGCAGTTCTTC. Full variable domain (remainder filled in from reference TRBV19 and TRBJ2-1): DGGITQSPKYLFRKEGQNVTLSCEQNLNHDAMYWYRQDPGQGLRLIYYSQIVNDFQKGDIAEGYSVSREKKESFPLTVTSAQKNPTAFYLCATRGGEQFFGPGTRLTVL.

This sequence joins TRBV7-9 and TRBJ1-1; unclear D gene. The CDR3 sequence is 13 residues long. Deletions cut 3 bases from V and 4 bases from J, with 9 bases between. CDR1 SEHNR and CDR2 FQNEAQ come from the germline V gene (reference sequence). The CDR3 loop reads CASSFSGPTEAFF. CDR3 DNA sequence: TGTGCCAGCAGCTTCTCCGGTCCCACTGAAGCTTTCTTT.

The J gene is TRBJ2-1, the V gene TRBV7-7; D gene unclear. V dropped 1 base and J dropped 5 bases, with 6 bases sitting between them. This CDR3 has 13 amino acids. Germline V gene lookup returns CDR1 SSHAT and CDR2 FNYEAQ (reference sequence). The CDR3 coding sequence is TGTGCCAGCAGCTTAGGTAGAGACAATGAGCAGTTCTTC. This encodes CASSLGRDNEQFF.

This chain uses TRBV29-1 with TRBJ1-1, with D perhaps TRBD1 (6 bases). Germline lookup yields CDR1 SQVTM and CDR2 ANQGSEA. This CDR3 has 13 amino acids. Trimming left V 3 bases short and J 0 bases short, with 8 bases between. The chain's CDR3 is CSVEEGVNTEAFF. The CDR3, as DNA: TGCAGCGTTGAGGAGGGGGTGAACACTGAAGCTTTCTTT.

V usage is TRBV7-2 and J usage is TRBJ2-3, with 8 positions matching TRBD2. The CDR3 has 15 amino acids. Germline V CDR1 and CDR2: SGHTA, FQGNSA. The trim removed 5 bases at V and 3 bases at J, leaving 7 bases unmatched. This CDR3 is CASSPRTSSTDTQYF. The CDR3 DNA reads TGTGCCAGCAGCCCCCGGACTAGCAGTACAGATACGCAGTATTTT.

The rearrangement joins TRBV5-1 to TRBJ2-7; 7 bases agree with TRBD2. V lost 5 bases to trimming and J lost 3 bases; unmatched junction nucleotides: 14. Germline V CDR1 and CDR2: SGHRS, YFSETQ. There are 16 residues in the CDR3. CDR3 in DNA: TGCGCCAGCAGTTTCTCACTCTCGGCGGGAGACTACGAGCAGTACTTC. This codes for CASSFSLSAGDYEQYF.

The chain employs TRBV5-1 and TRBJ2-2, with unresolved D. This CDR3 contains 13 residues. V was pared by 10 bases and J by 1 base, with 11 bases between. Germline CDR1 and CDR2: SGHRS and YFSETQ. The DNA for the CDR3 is TGCGCCGGATCGACTGGGAACACCGGGGAGCTGTTTTTT. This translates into CAGSTGNTGELFF.

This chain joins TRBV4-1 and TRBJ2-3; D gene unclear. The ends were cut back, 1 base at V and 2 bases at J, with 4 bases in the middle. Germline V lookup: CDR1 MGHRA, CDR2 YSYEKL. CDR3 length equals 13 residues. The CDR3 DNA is TGCGCCAGCAGCCAAGCCTTCACAGATACGCAGTATTTT. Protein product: CASSQAFTDTQYF.

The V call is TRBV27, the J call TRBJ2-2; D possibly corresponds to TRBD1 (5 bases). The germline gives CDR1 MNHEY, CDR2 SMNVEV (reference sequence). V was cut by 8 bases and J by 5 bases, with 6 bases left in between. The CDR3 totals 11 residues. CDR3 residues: CASRQTGELFF. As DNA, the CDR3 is TGTGCCAGCCGACAGACCGGGGAGCTGTTTTTT.

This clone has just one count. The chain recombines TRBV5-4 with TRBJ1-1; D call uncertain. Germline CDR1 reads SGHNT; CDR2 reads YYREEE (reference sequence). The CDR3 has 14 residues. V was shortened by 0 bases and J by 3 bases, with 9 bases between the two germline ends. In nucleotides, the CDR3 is TGTGCCAGCAGCTTGGCGGGAGGCGACACTGAAGCTTTCTTT. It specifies CASSLAGGDTEAFF.

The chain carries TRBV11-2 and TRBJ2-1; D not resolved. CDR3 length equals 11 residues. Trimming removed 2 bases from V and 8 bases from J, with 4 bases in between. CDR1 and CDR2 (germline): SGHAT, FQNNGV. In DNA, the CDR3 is TGTGCCAGCAGCTTATTCGATGAGCAGTTCTTC. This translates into CASSLFDEQFF.

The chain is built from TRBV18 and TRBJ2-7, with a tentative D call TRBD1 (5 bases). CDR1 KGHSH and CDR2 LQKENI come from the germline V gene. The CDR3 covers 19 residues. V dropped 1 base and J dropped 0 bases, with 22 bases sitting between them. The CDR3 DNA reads TGTGCCAGCTCACCACGTGGGGCCCCAGAACAAAAACTCTCCTACGAGCAGTACTTC. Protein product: CASSPRGAPEQKLSYEQYF.

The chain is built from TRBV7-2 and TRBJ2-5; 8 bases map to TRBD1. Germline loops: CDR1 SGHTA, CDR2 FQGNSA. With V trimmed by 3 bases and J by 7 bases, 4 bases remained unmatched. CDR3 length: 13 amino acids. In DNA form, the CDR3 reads TGTGCCAGCAGCTTTCAGGGGGCAGTGACCCAGTACTTC. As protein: CASSFQGAVTQYF.

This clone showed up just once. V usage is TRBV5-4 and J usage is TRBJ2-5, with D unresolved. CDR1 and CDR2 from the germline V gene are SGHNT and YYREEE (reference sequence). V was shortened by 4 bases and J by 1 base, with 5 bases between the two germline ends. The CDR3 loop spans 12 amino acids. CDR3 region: CASSETQETQYF. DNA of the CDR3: TGTGCCAGCAGCGAAACCCAAGAGACCCAGTACTTC. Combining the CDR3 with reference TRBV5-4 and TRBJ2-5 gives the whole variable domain ETGVTQSPTHLIKTRGQQVTLRCSSQSGHNTVSWYQQALGQGPQFIFQYYREEENGRGNFPPRFSGLQFPNYSSELNVNALELDDSALYLCASSETQETQYFGPGTRLLVL.